One T cell receptor (beta chain) is described in this entry. These data originate in a study of blood T cell repertoires in COVID-19. For the study at large: Donors in the United States, Italy and Spain gave samples during acute or convalescent COVID-19. In each case, the material was cDNA or gDNA derived from T cells, B-cell-depleted T cells, or PBMCs.

Authors' methods: Estimated nucleated cell counts came from reference gene primer amplification. Method: immunoSEQ multiplex PCR; TCRdb's copy keeps in-frame clones and lacks some. For V, J and clone size, that table is used; D and trimming come from the DNA. Counted here are more than 200,000 clones, approximately 84% occurring once; the ten biggest clones make up 6% to 9.5%. V was pared by 6 bases and J by 0 bases, with 20 bases between. CDR1 MNHNY and CDR2 SVGAGI come from the germline V gene (reference sequence). The CDR3 spans 17 residues. The receptor was isolated from an elderly woman with acute or convalescent COVID-19. The chain is built from TRBV6-6 and TRBJ1-1; weak D call: TRBD1 (6 bases). Sequencing was carried out using peripheral blood. The CDR3, as DNA: TGTGCCAGCAGCCGAAAAAGACCGGGACAAATGAACACTGAAGCTTTCTTT. This encodes CASSRKRPGQMNTEAFF.